These 14 T cell receptor beta chains were sequenced from one sample in a study of cytomegalovirus exposure and HLA in healthy donors. PCR employed 60 Vbeta and 13 Jbeta primers. TCRdb's copy holds only in-frame clones and misses some; the assay was immunoSEQ multiplex PCR. The table shows some 220,000 clones, with about 80% occurring only once. The sequenced sample was PBMCs. These receptors were collected from a woman aged 35 to 49 in good health and CMV-seronegative.

This clone was detected only a few times. The chain has TRBV6-1 and TRBJ1-1; D gene unclear. CDR1 and CDR2 from the germline V gene are MNHNS and SASEGT. CDR3 length equals 13 residues. V dropped 0 bases and J dropped 1 base, with 3 bases sitting between them. The CDR3 DNA reads TGTGCCAGCAGTGAAGCCGGGAACACTGAAGCTTTCTTT. Its protein is CASSEAGNTEAFF.

The chain is built from TRBV6-5 and TRBJ2-1, with D perhaps matching TRBD1 (5 bases). The CDR3 is made up of 15 amino acids. Germline V gene data show CDR1 as MNHEY and CDR2 as SVGAGI. Trimming took 7 bases from V and 9 from J, leaving 22 bases between them. The CDR3 sequence is CASTPLDSTLGEQFF. The CDR3 DNA is TGTGCCAGCACTCCCCTTGACAGTACGTTGGGTGAGCAGTTCTTC.

The chain carries TRBV6-1 and TRBJ1-3; no reliable D call. The CDR3 runs 14 residues. The ends were cut back, 11 bases at V and 0 bases at J, with 14 bases in the middle. The germline V gene has CDR1 MNHNS and CDR2 SASEGT. The CDR3 is CASVYYNSGNTIYF. CDR3 coding DNA: TGTGCCTCCGTATATTATAACTCTGGAAACACCATATATTTT.

This clone turned up a few times. The chain joins TRBV5-5 to TRBJ2-7; maybe TRBD1 (5 bases). V lost 3 bases, J lost 0 bases, and 10 bases lay in between. Germline CDR1 SGHKS, CDR2 YYEKEE (reference sequence). The length of the CDR3 is 14 residues. The CDR3 sequence: CASSWSTGSYEQYF. In nucleotides, the CDR3 is TGTGCCAGCAGCTGGTCTACAGGCTCCTACGAGCAGTACTTC.

The chain uses TRBV6-5 and TRBJ2-5; 7 bases map to TRBD2. The CDR3 loop spans 11 amino acids. Germline assignment: CDR1 MNHEY and CDR2 SVGAGI. The J segment lost 11 bases and the V segment lost 2 bases, leaving 2 bases of the junction unmatched. CDR3 in DNA: TGTGCCAGCAGTTACGGGGGGGAGCAGTACTTC. Its protein product is CASSYGGEQYF.

The V and J genes are TRBV5-6 and TRBJ1-2, with TRBD1 matching over 11 bases. V lost 3 bases, J lost 3 bases, and 7 bases stayed unmatched. The CDR3 length is 16 residues. Germline V gene lookup returns CDR1 SGHDT and CDR2 YYEEEE. CDR3: CASSSTGTGGYYGYTF. CDR3 bases: TGTGCCAGCAGCTCAACCGGGACAGGGGGTTACTATGGCTACACCTTC.

J is TRBJ1-6 and V is TRBV6-5; no reliable D call. Germline CDR1 and CDR2: MNHEY and SVGAGI. The CDR3 sequence is 15 residues long. Trimming removed 4 bases at V and 0 bases at J, with 7 bases between. In DNA form, the CDR3 reads TGTGCCAGCAGTTCTGGGAGCTCCTATAATTCACCCCTCCACTTT. Translation gives CASSSGSSYNSPLHF.

The chain carries TRBV6-7 and TRBJ1-3; D is ambiguous. TRBV6-7 is reported as an ORF; its role is uncertain. CDR3 length: 19 residues. The V end was cut by 0 bases, the J end by 4 bases, with 22 bases between. DNA of the CDR3: TGTGCCAGCAGTTACTCGAGTTTCCCTAATTGCTACCGAGGAAACACCATATATTTT. Translation gives CASSYSSFPNCYRGNTIYF.

The chain combines TRBV2 with TRBJ2-7, with D possibly TRBD1 on 6 matching bases. CDR3 size: 15 residues. The germline V and J ends were trimmed by 1 base and 3 bases, with 13 bases remaining between them. Germline CDR1 SNHLY, CDR2 FYNNEI. CDR3 DNA sequence: TGTGCCAGCAGTGAAGAGGCCGGGACAATCTACGAGCAGTACTTC. This translates into CASSEEAGTIYEQYF. Supplemented by reference TRBV2 and TRBJ2-7, the full variable domain reads EPEVTQTPSHQVTQMGQEVILRCVPISNHLYFYWYRQILGQKVEFLVSFYNNEISEKSEIFDDQFSVERPDGSNFTLKIRSTKLEDSAMYFCASSEEAGTIYEQYFGPGTRLTVT.

With respect to this clone: This CDR3 is also generated by other DNA sequences in the sample. V gene TRBV5-1 combines with J gene TRBJ1-1; TRBD1 agrees at 7 bases. CDR3 length: 14 residues. V was clipped by 2 bases and J by 1 base; unmatched bases: 2. Germline CDR1 SGHRS, CDR2 YFSETQ. The CDR3 region has the DNA TGCGCCAGCAGCTTAGACAGGGCGAACACTGAAGCTTTCTTT. Protein sequence: CASSLDRANTEAFF.

CDR3: CASTRTGGGGNIQYF. CDR3 DNA sequence: TGTGCCAGCACCCGGACAGGGGGAGGAGGAAACATTCAGTACTTC. The chain employs TRBV6-5 and TRBJ2-4, with 10 nucleotides matching TRBD1. Germline-derived CDR1 and CDR2 are MNHEY and SVGAGI. Losses at the gene ends were 7 bases for V and 6 bases for J; bases not matched to a gene: 9. The CDR3 length is 15 residues.

The chain is built from TRBV7-9 and TRBJ2-7, with D maybe TRBD1 (5 bases). Looked up from germline, CDR1 is SEHNR and CDR2 is FQNEAQ (reference sequence). Trimming shortened V by 7 bases and J by 2 bases, and 15 bases separated the two germline ends. The CDR3 length is 14 residues. The CDR3 loop is CASTSPQGPYEQYF. CDR3 bases: TGTGCCAGCACCTCCCCGCAGGGCCCCTACGAGCAGTACTTC. The entire variable domain, with the rest obtained from reference TRBV7-9 and TRBJ2-7, is as follows: DTGVSQNPRHKITKRGQNVTFRCDPISEHNRLYWYRQTLGQGPEFLTYFQNEAQLEKSRLLSDRFSAERPKGSFSTLEIQRTEQGDSAMYLCASTSPQGPYEQYFGPGTRLTVT.

V and J are TRBV11-2 and TRBJ2-1; D is possibly TRBD2 (6 bases). Trimming removed 2 bases at V and 5 bases at J, with 16 bases between. The CDR3 contains 16 residues. Germline values: CDR1 SGHAT, CDR2 FQNNGV. CDR3 nucleotide sequence: TGTGCCAGCAGCTTACCGCGCGGGGTCATGAACAATGAGCAGTTCTTC. Residues: CASSLPRGVMNNEQFF.

CDR3 sequence: CASSLETGGTFSGNTIYF. CDR3 nucleotides: TGTGCCAGCAGCTTAGAGACAGGAGGTACCTTCTCTGGAAACACCATATATTTT. This chain links TRBV13 with TRBJ1-3, with a tentative D call TRBD1 (6 bases). This CDR3 contains 18 residues. Germline V CDR1 and CDR2: PRHDT, FYEKMQ (reference sequence). V lost 1 base, J lost 0 bases, and 16 bases lay in between.